This TCR beta chain is drawn from a study of T cell responses to AZD1222 COVID-19 vaccine. Study conclusions and caveats: Baseline testing showed seropositivity in only five or six AZD1222 recipients.

Using immunoSEQ multiplex PCR, the repertoire was profiled, and TCRdb retains in-frame clones only, with some absent. Found here are under 150,000 clones, over 75% of them singletons; the top ten hold roughly 4%. This clone has only one observation. What it binds is unknown. V lost 11 bases to trimming and J lost 7 bases, with 17 bases between them. CDR3 length: 12 amino acids. Germline V lookup: CDR1 MGHDK, CDR2 SYGVNS. The source of this sequence is an adult in good health. The sequencing here drew on peripheral blood, taken on day 0 of AZD1222 vaccination. This chain uses TRBV25-1 with TRBJ1-2; no clear D. CDR3: CAPPDPGGGYTF. The CDR3 nucleotides are TGTGCCCCCCCCGACCCTGGCGGTGGCTACACCTTC.